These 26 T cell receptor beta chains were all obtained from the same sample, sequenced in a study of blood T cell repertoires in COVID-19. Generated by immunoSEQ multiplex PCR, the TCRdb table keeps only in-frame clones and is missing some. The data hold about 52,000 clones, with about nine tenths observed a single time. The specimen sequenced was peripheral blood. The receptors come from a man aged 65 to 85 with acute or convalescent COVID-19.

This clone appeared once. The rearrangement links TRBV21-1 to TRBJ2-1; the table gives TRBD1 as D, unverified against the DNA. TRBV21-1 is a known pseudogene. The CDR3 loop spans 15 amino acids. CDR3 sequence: CASSAEQVRNNEQFF. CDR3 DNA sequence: TGTGCCAGCAGCGCCGAGCAGGTTCGGAACAATGAGCAGTTCTTC.

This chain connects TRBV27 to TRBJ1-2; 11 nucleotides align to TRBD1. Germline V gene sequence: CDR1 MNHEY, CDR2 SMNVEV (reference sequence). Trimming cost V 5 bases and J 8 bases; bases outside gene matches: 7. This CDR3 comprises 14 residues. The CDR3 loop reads CASSPRDRGKGYTF. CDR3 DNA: TGTGCCAGCAGTCCCCGGGACAGGGGGAAGGGCTACACCTTC.

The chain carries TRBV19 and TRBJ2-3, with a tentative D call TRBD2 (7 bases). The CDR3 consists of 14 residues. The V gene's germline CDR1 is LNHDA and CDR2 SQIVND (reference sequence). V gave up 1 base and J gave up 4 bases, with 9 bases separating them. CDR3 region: CASSIGGGADTQYF. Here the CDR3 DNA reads TGTGCCAGTAGTATAGGGGGGGGCGCAGATACGCAGTATTTT.

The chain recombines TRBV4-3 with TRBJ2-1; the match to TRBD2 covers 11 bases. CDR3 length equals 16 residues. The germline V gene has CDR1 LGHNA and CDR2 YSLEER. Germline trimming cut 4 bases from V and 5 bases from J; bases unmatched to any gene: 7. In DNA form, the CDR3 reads TGCGCCAGCAGCCCCTTCTTAGCGGGAGGGAACAATGAGCAGTTCTTC. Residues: CASSPFLAGGNNEQFF.

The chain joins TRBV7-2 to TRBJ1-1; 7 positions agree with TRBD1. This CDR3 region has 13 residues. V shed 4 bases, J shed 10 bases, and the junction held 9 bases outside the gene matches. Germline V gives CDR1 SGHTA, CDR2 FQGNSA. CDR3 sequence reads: CASSSGQDVAAFF. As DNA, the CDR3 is TGTGCCAGCAGCTCTGGACAGGACGTGGCAGCTTTCTTT.

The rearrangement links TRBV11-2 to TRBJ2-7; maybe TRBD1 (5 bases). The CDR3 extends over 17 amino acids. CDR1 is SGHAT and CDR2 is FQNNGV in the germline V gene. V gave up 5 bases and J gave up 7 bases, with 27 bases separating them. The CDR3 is CASSQISSRTPIREQYF. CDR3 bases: TGTGCCAGCAGCCAAATTAGCAGCCGGACACCGATCCGGGAGCAGTACTTC.

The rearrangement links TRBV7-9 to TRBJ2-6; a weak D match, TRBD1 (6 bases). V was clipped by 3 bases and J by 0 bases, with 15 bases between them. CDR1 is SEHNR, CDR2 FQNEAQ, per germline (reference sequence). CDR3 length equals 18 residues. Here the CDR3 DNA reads TGTGCCAGCAGCTTTGGCGGACAGAGCTTCTCTGGGGCCAACGTCCTGACTTTC. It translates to CASSFGGQSFSGANVLTF.

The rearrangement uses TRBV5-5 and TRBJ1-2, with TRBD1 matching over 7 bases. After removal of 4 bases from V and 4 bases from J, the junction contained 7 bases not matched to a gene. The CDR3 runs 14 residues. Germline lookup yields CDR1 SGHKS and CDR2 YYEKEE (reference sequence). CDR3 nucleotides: TGTGCCAGCAGCCCTGAGGGACAGATCTATGGCTACACCTTC. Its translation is CASSPEGQIYGYTF.

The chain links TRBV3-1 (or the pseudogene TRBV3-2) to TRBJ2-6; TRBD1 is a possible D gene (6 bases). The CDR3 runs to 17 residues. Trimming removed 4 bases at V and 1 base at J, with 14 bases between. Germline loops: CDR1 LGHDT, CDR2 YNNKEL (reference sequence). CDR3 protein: CASSPPQGRSGANVLTF. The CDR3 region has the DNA TGTGCCAGCAGCCCGCCCCAGGGGCGGTCTGGGGCCAACGTCCTGACTTTC.

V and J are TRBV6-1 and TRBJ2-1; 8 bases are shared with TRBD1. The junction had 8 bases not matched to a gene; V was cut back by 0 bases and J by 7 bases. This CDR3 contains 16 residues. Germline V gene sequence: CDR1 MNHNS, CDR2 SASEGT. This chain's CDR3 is CASSEAGRQGRNEQFF. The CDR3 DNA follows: TGTGCCAGCAGTGAAGCGGGGAGACAGGGGCGAAATGAGCAGTTCTTC.

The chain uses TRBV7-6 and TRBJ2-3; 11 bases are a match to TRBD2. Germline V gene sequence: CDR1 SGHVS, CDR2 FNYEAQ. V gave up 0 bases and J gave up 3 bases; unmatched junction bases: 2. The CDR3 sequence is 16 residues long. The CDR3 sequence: CASSLATSGTTDTQYF. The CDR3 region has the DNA TGTGCCAGCAGCTTAGCGACTAGCGGGACGACAGATACGCAGTATTTT.

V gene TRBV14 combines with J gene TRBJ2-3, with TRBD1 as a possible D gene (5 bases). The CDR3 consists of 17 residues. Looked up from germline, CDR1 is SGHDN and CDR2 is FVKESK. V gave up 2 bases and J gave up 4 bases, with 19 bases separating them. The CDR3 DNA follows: TGTGCCAGCAGCCAATCCCTCGGGTACAGGATTCCAGATACGCAGTATTTT. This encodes CASSQSLGYRIPDTQYF.

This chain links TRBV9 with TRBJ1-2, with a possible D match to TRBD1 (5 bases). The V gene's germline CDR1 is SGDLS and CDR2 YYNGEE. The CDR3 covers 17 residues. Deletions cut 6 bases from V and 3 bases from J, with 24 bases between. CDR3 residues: CASTLSGGVTPYYGYTF. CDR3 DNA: TGTGCCAGCACCCTGTCGGGGGGGGTTACCCCCTACTATGGCTACACCTTC.

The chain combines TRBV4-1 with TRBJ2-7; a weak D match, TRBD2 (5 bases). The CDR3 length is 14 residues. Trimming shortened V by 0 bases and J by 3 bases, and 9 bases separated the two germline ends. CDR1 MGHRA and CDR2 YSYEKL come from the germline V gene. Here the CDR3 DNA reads TGCGCCAGCAGCCAAGAGGACCGGGGCTACGAGCAGTACTTC. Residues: CASSQEDRGYEQYF.

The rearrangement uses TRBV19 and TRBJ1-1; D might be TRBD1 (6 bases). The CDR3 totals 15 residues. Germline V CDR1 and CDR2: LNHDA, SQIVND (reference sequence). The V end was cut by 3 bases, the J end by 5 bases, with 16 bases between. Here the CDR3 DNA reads TGTGCCAGTAGTATCCCCTCCCAGGGGCGAACTGAAGCTTTCTTT. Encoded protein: CASSIPSQGRTEAFF.

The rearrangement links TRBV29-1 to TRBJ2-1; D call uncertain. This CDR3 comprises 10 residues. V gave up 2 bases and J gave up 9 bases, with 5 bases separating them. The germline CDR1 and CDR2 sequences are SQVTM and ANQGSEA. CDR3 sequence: CSVESGEQFF. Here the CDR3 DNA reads TGCAGCGTTGAATCGGGTGAGCAGTTCTTC.

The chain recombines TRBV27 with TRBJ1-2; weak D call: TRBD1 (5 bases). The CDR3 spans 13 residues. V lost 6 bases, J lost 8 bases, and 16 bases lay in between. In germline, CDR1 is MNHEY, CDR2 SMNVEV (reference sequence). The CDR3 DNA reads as TGTGCCAGCAGCTCTTTTACAGGACGAGGCTACACCTTC. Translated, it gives CASSSFTGRGYTF.

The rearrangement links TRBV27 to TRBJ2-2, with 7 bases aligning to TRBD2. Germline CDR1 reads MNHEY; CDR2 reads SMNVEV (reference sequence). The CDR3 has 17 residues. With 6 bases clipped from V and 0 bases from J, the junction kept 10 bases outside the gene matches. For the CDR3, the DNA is TGTGCCAGCAGAGCGCCCTGGGGGAGGGCGAACACCGGGGAGCTGTTTTTT. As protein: CASRAPWGRANTGELFF.

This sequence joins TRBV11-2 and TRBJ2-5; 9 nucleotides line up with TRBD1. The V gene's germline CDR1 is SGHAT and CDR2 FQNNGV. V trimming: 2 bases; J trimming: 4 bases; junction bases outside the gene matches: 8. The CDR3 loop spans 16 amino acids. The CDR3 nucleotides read TGTGCCAGCAGCTTAAGGTTGACAGGGGGGGGAGAGACCCAGTACTTC. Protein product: CASSLRLTGGGETQYF.

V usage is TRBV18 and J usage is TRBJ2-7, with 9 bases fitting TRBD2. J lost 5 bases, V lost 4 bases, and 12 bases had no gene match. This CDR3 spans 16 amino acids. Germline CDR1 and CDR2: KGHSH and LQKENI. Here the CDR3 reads CASSLSDGLALDEQYF. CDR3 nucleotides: TGTGCCAGCTCACTTTCCGATGGACTAGCGTTAGACGAGCAGTACTTC.

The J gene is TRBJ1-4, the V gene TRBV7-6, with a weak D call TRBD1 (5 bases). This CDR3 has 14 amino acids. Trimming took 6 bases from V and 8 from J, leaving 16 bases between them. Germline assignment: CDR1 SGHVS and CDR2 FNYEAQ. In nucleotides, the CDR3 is TGTGCCAGCAGGTCCGGGACTTCCCCGGAAAAACTGTTTTTT. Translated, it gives CASRSGTSPEKLFF.

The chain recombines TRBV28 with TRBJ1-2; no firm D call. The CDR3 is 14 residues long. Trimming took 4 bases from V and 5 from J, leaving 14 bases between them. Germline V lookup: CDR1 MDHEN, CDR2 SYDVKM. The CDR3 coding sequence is TGTGCCAGCAGTTCCCCCTCTGGTACTTATGGCTACACCTTC. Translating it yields CASSSPSGTYGYTF.

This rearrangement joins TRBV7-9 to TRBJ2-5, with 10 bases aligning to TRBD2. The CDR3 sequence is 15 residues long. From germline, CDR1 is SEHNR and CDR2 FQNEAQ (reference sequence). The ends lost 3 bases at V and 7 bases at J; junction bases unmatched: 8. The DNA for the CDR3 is TGTGCCAGCAGCTTTAGCGGGGGGCCCCAGACGACCCAGTACTTC. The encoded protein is CASSFSGGPQTTQYF.

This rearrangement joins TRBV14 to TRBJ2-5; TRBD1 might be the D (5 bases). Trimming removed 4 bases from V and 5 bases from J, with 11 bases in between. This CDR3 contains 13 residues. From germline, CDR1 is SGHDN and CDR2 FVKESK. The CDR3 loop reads CASSRPSGETQYF. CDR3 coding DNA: TGTGCCAGCAGCCGGCCTTCAGGGGAGACCCAGTACTTC.

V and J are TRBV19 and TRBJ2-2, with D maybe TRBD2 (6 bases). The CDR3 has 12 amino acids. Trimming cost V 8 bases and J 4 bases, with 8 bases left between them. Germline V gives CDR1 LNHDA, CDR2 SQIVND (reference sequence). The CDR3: CASSGATGELFF. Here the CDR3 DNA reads TGTGCCAGTTCGGGAGCCACCGGGGAGCTGTTTTTT.

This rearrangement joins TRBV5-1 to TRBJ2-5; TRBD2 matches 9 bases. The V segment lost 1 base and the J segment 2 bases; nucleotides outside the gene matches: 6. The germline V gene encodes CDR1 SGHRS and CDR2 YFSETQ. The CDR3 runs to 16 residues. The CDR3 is CASSLSSGGLQETQYF. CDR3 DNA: TGCGCCAGCAGCTTGTCCAGCGGGGGGCTGCAAGAGACCCAGTACTTC.